A selection of T cell receptor beta chains follows, all from one sample in a study of vaccination effects on CD4 cells after COVID-19. Profiling relied on immunoSEQ multiplex PCR, and the TCRdb table lists in-frame clones only, not all of them. The data contain around 25,000 clones, around four fifths of them seen just once; the ten biggest clones take up over 1.3%. Their target antigens are unknown. The input for sequencing was CD4+ T cells from PBMCs cultured with HCoV-NL63 spike peptides, taken after COVID-19 vaccination. The origin of the receptors is a human donor who received a COVID-19 vaccine. Some clones in this sample may be carry-over from other donors' samples. Both conserved end residues are part of each CDR3. The D gene is left open where the match is weak. Clone size appears in some rows only: once, few, many, or a class for an expanded clone.

size: NA
V: TRBV5-6
J: TRBJ2-5
D: NA
DNA: TGTGCCAGCAGCGAGATCGGGCGGGCCCAACGGGGGACCCAGTACTTC
CDR3: CASSEIGRAQRGTQYF

size: NA
V: TRBV24-1
J: TRBJ1-5
D: NA
DNA: TGTGCCACCTCCGGTCAGTATAGCAATCAGCCCCAGCATTTT
CDR3: CATSGQYSNQPQHF

size: NA
V: TRBV3-1/TRBV3-2
J: TRBJ2-5
D: TRBD1
DNA: TGTGCCAGCAGCCAAGGGCCCATGACAGGGTTTGACCAAGAGACCCAGTACTTC
CDR3: CASSQGPMTGFDQETQYF

size: few
V: TRBV19
J: TRBJ2-4
D: NA
DNA: TGTGCCAGTAGTATGGTCGGTTCTAGAGGAGCCAAAAACATTCAGTACTTC
CDR3: CASSMVGSRGAKNIQYF

size: NA
V: TRBV5-1
J: TRBJ1-4
D: NA
DNA: TGCGCCAGCAGCTTCCTACCCGGGCAGCGGTTAGAAAAACTGTTTTTT
CDR3: CASSFLPGQRLEKLFF

size: NA
V: TRBV27
J: TRBJ2-3
D: NA
DNA: TGTGCCAGCAGTTCGAGAGGGGATACGCAGTATTTT
CDR3: CASSSRGDTQYF

size: NA
V: TRBV5-5
J: TRBJ2-3
D: NA
DNA: TGTGCCAGCAGCTTCGGGACTCTCACGCTGTTAGATACGCAGTATTTT
CDR3: CASSFGTLTLLDTQYF

size: NA
V: TRBV19
J: TRBJ1-4
D: NA
DNA: TGTGCCAGTAGTGATCGGCCCAGCTCAAATGAAAAACTGTTTTTT
CDR3: CASSDRPSSNEKLFF

size: NA
V: TRBV12-3/TRBV12-4
J: TRBJ1-1
D: NA
DNA: TGTGCCAGCAGCCGGGGGGGGAGGTTATTCTTT
CDR3: CASSRGGRLFF

size: NA
V: TRBV2
J: TRBJ1-5
D: TRBD1
DNA: TGTGCCAGCAGTTCAGGGGGGAGGGATCAGCCCCAGCATTTT
CDR3: CASSSGGRDQPQHF

size: NA
V: TRBV3-1/TRBV3-2
J: TRBJ1-2
D: NA
DNA: TGTGCCAGCAGCCAAGGTATAGGGGGAGTTGGCTACACCTTC
CDR3: CASSQGIGGVGYTF

size: NA
V: TRBV28
J: TRBJ1-3
D: NA
DNA: TGTGCCAGCAGAACACAGGGCTGGGACGGAAACACCATATATTTT
CDR3: CASRTQGWDGNTIYF

size: NA
V: TRBV4-1
J: TRBJ2-3
D: TRBD2
DNA: TGCGCCAGCAGCCCGTTACAGGCCGGGACTAGCGCGAGAGATACGCAGTATTTT
CDR3: CASSPLQAGTSARDTQYF

size: once
V: TRBV27
J: TRBJ1-2
D: TRBD1
DNA: TGTGCCAGCAGTTACAGGGGGATTTATGGCTACACCTTC
CDR3: CASSYRGIYGYTF

size: NA
V: TRBV5-6
J: TRBJ2-6
D: NA
DNA: TGTGCCAGCAGCGCCACGTGGTCACCTGGGGCCAACGTCCTGACTTTC
CDR3: CASSATWSPGANVLTF

size: NA
V: TRBV9
J: TRBJ1-1
D: NA
DNA: TGTGCCAGCAGCGTAGATCATAAGGGAGCGGGGAACACTGAAGCTTTCTTT
CDR3: CASSVDHKGAGNTEAFF

size: NA
V: TRBV6-5
J: TRBJ1-5
D: NA
DNA: TGTGCCAGCAGTACAGGGAGTTTCGGTCAGCCCCAGCATTTT
CDR3: CASSTGSFGQPQHF

size: NA
V: TRBV10-1
J: TRBJ2-2
D: TRBD1
DNA: TGCGCCAGCAGTGATTCGACAGGGGCCACCGGGGAGCTGTTTTTT
CDR3: CASSDSTGATGELFF

size: NA
V: TRBV2
J: TRBJ2-4
D: NA
DNA: TGTGCCAGCAGTGAGAGGTTTGGGGTGGTGGGCAAAAACATTCAGTACTTC
CDR3: CASSERFGVVGKNIQYF

size: NA
V: TRBV5-1
J: TRBJ1-4
D: NA
DNA: TGCGCCAGCAGCCGGGACCTGGGTGAAAAACTGTTTTTT
CDR3: CASSRDLGEKLFF

size: once
V: TRBV19
J: TRBJ2-2
D: NA
DNA: TGTGCCAGTAGTCTACCCGGACAGTACCCCGGGGAGCTGTTTTTT
CDR3: CASSLPGQYPGELFF

size: NA
V: TRBV3-1/TRBV3-2
J: TRBJ1-5
D: TRBD1
DNA: TGTGCCAGCAGCCAAGGGACAGGGGGTCAGCCCCAGCATTTT
CDR3: CASSQGTGGQPQHF

size: NA
V: TRBV6-5
J: TRBJ1-3
D: NA
DNA: TGTGCCACCACGGGCGTCTCTGGAAACACCATATATTTT
CDR3: CATTGVSGNTIYF

size: NA
V: TRBV2
J: TRBJ2-3
D: TRBD1
DNA: TGTGCCAGCAGTATTGGGACAGGACGGAGAGATACGCAGTATTTT
CDR3: CASSIGTGRRDTQYF

size: once
V: TRBV27
J: TRBJ1-6
D: TRBD1
DNA: TGTGCCAGCAGTCTGGGGACAGGGGTGTATAATTCACCCCTCCACTTT
CDR3: CASSLGTGVYNSPLHF

size: NA
V: TRBV6-5
J: TRBJ2-4
D: TRBD2
DNA: TGTGCCAGCAGTTATTCAGTTCGGGGGGGCGACATTCAGTACTTC
CDR3: CASSYSVRGGDIQYF

size: NA
V: TRBV21-1
J: TRBJ1-2
D: NA
DNA: TGTGCCAGCCGCAATTGGGGCTATGGCTACACCTTC
CDR3: CASRNWGYGYTF

size: NA
V: TRBV19
J: TRBJ1-1
D: NA
DNA: TGTGCCAGTCAGAGACAGAGTTCGAACACTGAAGCTTTCTTT
CDR3: CASQRQSSNTEAFF